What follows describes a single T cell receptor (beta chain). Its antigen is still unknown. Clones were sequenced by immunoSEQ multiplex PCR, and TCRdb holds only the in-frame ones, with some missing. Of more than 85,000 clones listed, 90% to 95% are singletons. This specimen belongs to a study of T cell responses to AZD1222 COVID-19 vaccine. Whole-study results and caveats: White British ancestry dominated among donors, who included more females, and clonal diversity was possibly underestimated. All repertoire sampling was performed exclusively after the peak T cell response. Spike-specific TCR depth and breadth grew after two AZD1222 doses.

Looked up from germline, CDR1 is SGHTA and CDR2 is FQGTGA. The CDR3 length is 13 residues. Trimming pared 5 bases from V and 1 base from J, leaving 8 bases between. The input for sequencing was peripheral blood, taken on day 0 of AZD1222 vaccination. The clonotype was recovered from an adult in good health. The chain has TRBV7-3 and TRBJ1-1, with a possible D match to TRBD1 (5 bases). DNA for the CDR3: TGTGCCAGCAGCGCCGACAGGAACACTGAAGCTTTCTTT. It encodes CASSADRNTEAFF.